The next 5 T cell receptor beta chains were all read from a single sample in a study of beta chain features in type 1 diabetes. Findings of the study overall: Shorter TCRB CDR3s, moderately but significantly so, marked every one of the four CD4+ subsets in Type 1 diabetes patients.

Their target antigens are unknown. All of the isolated RNA was reverse transcribed, so expressed TCRB transcripts were sequenced. Here immunoSEQ multiplex PCR was the method, and the copy in TCRdb shows in-frame clones only, minus some. The data contain hundreds of thousands of clones, about an eighth of them singletons. The sequenced sample was naive CD4+ T cells from blood. The receptors come from a man aged 18 to 35 with type 1 diabetes.

This clone showed up just a few times. This chain links TRBV10-3 with TRBJ2-5, with 12 bases that match TRBD2. The J segment lost 3 bases and the V segment lost 0 bases, leaving 8 bases of the junction unmatched. This CDR3 has 18 amino acids. CDR1 ENHRY and CDR2 SYGVKD come from the germline V gene. The DNA for the CDR3 is TGTGCCATCAGTGAGTCACTAGCGGGGGGTCTTACTAAAGAGACCCAGTACTTC. This gives the protein CAISESLAGGLTKETQYF.

The V and J genes are TRBV2 and TRBJ2-2; D is unresolved. Germline V CDR1 and CDR2: SNHLY, FYNNEI. The V end lost 4 bases, the J end lost 8 bases, and 17 bases lay between the germline ends. This CDR3 contains 15 residues. This chain's CDR3 is CASSVGPRRSGELFF. The CDR3 DNA reads TGTGCCAGCAGTGTAGGACCGCGCCGGAGTGGGGAGCTGTTTTTT. The full variable domain, in which reference TRBV2 and TRBJ2-2 provide the parts outside the CDR3, is EPEVTQTPSHQVTQMGQEVILRCVPISNHLYFYWYRQILGQKVEFLVSFYNNEISEKSEIFDDQFSVERPDGSNFTLKIRSTKLEDSAMYFCASSVGPRRSGELFFGEGSRLTVL.

This clone showed up just a few times. The genes are TRBV27 and TRBJ2-4; D is possibly TRBD2 (6 bases). Germline CDR1 is MNHEY and CDR2 is SMNVEV (reference sequence). CDR3 length equals 16 residues. The V and J ends lost 6 bases and 6 bases respectively, with 21 bases between them. The CDR3 is CASSDGARGSRNIQYF. The CDR3 DNA is TGTGCCAGCAGCGACGGAGCGCGGGGTAGTAGAAACATTCAGTACTTC.

The chain couples TRBV7-6 to TRBJ2-6, with D possibly matching TRBD2 (5 bases). Trimming shortened V by 3 bases and J by 0 bases, and 9 bases separated the two germline ends. The CDR3 is 16 amino acids. Per the germline V gene, CDR1 is SGHVS and CDR2 is FNYEAQ. The CDR3 DNA reads as TGTGCCAGCAGCTTGGGCAGCGGCTCTGGGGCCAACGTCCTGACTTTC. It encodes CASSLGSGSGANVLTF.

This clone occurred a few times. The rearrangement uses TRBV7-2 and TRBJ1-2; TRBD1 is a possible D gene (6 bases). This CDR3 is 13 amino acids long. CDR1 is SGHTA and CDR2 is FQGNSA in the germline V gene. V was clipped by 5 bases and J by 8 bases, with 15 bases between them. The CDR3: CASSRRGQWGYTF. CDR3 nucleotide sequence: TGTGCCAGCAGCCGACGTGGACAGTGGGGCTACACCTTC.